At least ten counts were recorded for the clone carrying this TCR beta chain. No antigen is known for it. In TCRdb, the reads were re-called with MiXCR into one record per CDR3 protein. The sample records a few hundred thousand distinct CDR3 sequences, 9.1% being singletons. The data were obtained in a study of T cell repertoires in cytomegalovirus infection. Looking at the study overall: Indications of both CMV infection and matching HLA type were provided by public TCR beta signatures. Study-wide findings and caveats: Carriage of CMV together with the relevant HLA was identifiable through cumulative public TCR beta family frequency. HLA-C-restricted CMV-specific TCR beta clonotypes were dominant in the ex vivo response.

V lost 5 bases to trimming and J lost 5 bases; unmatched junction nucleotides: 8. This CDR3 is 14 amino acids long. The sequence was obtained from a human donor in good health (CMV status not recorded). Some clones in this sample may be carry-over from other donors' samples. Source material: PBMCs. The genes are TRBV12-3 or TRBV12-4 and TRBJ1-1, with 7 bases lining up with TRBD1. The CDR3 sequence: CASSPPGGGTEAFF. The CDR3 DNA follows: TGTGCCAGCAGTCCACCAGGGGGGGGAACTGAAGCTTTCTTT.